These 2 T cell receptor beta chains originate from one sample sequenced in a study of blood T cell repertoires in COVID-19. TCRdb's copy holds only in-frame clones and misses some; the assay was immunoSEQ multiplex PCR. The sample includes roughly 150,000 clones, about four fifths of them seen just once. The sequenced sample was peripheral blood. These TCRs come from a woman at least 80 years old with acute or convalescent COVID-19.

The chain employs TRBV7-2 and TRBJ1-2; tentative D call: TRBD1 (5 bases). Trimming stripped 5 bases from V and 4 bases from J, with 11 bases between. Germline-derived CDR1 and CDR2 are SGHTA and FQGNSA. CDR3 size: 13 residues. The CDR3 region is CASSPSGVYGYTF. The DNA of the CDR3 is TGTGCCAGCAGCCCCTCGGGGGTCTATGGCTACACCTTC.

The chain couples TRBV7-9 to TRBJ2-7, with 10 nucleotides matching TRBD2. CDR1 SEHNR and CDR2 FQNEAQ come from the germline V gene (reference sequence). Trimming removed 5 bases from V and 2 bases from J; junction bases left unmatched: 3. This CDR3 region has 14 residues. CDR3 nucleotide sequence: TGTGCCAGCAGCCGGACTAGCGGTGCCTACGAGCAGTACTTC. It yields the protein CASSRTSGAYEQYF.